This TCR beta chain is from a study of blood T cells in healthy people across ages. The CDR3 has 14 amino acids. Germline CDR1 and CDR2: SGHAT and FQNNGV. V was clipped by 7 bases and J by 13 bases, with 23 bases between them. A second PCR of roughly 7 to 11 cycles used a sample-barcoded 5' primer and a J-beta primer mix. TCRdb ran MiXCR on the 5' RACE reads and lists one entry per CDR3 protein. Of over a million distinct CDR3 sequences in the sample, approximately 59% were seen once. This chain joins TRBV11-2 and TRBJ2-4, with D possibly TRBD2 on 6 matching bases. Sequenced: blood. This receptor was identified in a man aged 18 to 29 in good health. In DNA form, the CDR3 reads TGTGCCAGCATACTGGCCCCGGGGGAACGGGAGCAGTACTTC. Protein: CASILAPGEREQYF.